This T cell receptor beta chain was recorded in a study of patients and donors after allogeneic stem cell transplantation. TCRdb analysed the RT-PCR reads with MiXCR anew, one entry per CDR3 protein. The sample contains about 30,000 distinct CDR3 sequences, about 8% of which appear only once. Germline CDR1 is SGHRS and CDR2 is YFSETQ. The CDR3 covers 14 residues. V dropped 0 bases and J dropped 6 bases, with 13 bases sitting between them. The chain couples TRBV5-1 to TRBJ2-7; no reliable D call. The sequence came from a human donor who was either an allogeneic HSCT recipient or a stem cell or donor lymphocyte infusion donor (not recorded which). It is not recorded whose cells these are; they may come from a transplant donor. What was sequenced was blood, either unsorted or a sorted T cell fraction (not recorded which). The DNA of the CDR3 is TGCGCCAGCAGCTTGGCCGGCACCCTTGGCGAGCAGTACTTC. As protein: CASSLAGTLGEQYF.